This TCR beta chain stems from a study of neurological immune-mediated disorders. TCRdb itself ran the 5' RACE reads through MiXCR, one entry per CDR3 protein. The table lists over 55,000 distinct CDR3 sequences, 9.5% to 13% of them singletons. This clonotype was seen ten or more times. Its antigen is currently unknown. Points from the study as a whole: Levels of TCR clonal expansion peaked in HTLV-1-associated myelopathy and reached their lowest in multiple sclerosis, under those of healthy controls.

Germline V gene lookup returns CDR1 DFQATT and CDR2 SNEGSKA (reference sequence). V lost 0 bases and J 8 bases, leaving 22 bases between the germline ends. The CDR3 consists of 16 residues. Time point described: longitudinal time-point 1 (baseline). The sequencing input was PBMCs. This receptor was taken from a man aged 30 to 39 in good health. This chain connects TRBV20-1 to TRBJ1-2, with D possibly being TRBD1 (6 bases). CDR3 coding DNA: TGCAGTGCTAGAGATCTCCCAAAACAGGGAACCGGGGGCTACACCTTC. Its protein is CSARDLPKQGTGGYTF.